A single sample gave rise to the 14 T cell receptor beta chains below, sequenced in a study of blood T cell repertoires in COVID-19. Repertoires were generated with immunoSEQ multiplex PCR, while TCRdb's copy carries only in-frame clones and drops some. The sample holds about 200,000 clones, around 86% seen once. What was sequenced was PBMCs or T cells enriched from blood (not recorded which). The receptors here all came from a woman in her 40s with acute COVID-19.

The V and J genes are TRBV10-3 and TRBJ2-2; 10 bases fit TRBD2. CDR1 is ENHRY, CDR2 SYGVKD, per germline. After removal of 5 bases from V and 4 bases from J, the junction contained 4 bases not matched to a gene. CDR3 length: 15 amino acids. The CDR3 region has the DNA TGTGCCATCAGTAAAAGCGGGGGGGCCACCGGGGAGCTGTTTTTT. It specifies CAISKSGGATGELFF.

This chain links TRBV4-1 with TRBJ1-5; 7 bases match TRBD1. Germline-derived CDR1 and CDR2 are MGHRA and YSYEKL. J gave up 4 bases and V 2 bases, and 5 bases lay outside the gene matches. The CDR3 runs to 15 residues. The CDR3 region is CASSQNRGPNQPQHF. Written as DNA, the CDR3 is TGCGCCAGCAGCCAAAACAGGGGTCCAAATCAGCCCCAGCATTTT.

This clone was recorded only once. This rearrangement joins TRBV18 to TRBJ1-4; weak D call: TRBD1 (6 bases). CDR3 length: 15 amino acids. Germline V gene data show CDR1 as KGHSH and CDR2 as LQKENI. Between the trimmed V and J ends, which lost 3 bases and 8 bases, there was a span of 16 bases. For the CDR3, the DNA is TGTGCCAGCTCACCGGGGGACATAGCACACGAAAAACTGTTTTTT. Amino acid sequence: CASSPGDIAHEKLFF.

This chain joins TRBV11-3 and TRBJ2-2; 10 nucleotides align to TRBD1. Germline-derived CDR1 and CDR2 are SGHNT and YENEEA. The V segment lost 2 bases and the J segment 0 bases; nucleotides outside the gene matches: 9. The length of the CDR3 is 19 residues. The CDR3 bases are TGTGCCAGCAGCTTACCCAGACAGGGGGCGCCCCCGAACACCGGGGAGCTGTTTTTT. It codes for CASSLPRQGAPPNTGELFF.

The chain links TRBV2 to TRBJ2-1; 8 bases are a match to TRBD2. V was clipped by 7 bases and J by 9 bases; unmatched bases: 8. In germline, CDR1 is SNHLY, CDR2 FYNNEI. The CDR3 contains 13 residues. DNA of the CDR3: TGTGCCAGCAATCGGGAGGGCCAAGGTGAGCAGTTCTTC. Its translation is CASNREGQGEQFF.

This clone was counted once. The V gene is TRBV28, the J gene TRBJ1-2; D is unclear. Germline lookup yields CDR1 MDHEN and CDR2 SYDVKM. Trimming removed 8 bases at V and 1 base at J, with 11 bases between. The length of the CDR3 is 13 residues. The CDR3 reads CASRDTVNYGYTF. For the CDR3, the DNA is TGTGCCAGCCGTGACACGGTTAACTATGGCTACACCTTC.

A single count supports this clone. The V and J genes are TRBV5-1 and TRBJ1-2; TRBD1 matches at 10 bases. Germline V CDR1 and CDR2: SGHRS, YFSETQ. V dropped 4 bases and J dropped 0; count of bases not matched to a gene: 9. The CDR3 covers 17 residues. This chain's CDR3 is CASSLGQGEGANYGYTF. The CDR3, as DNA: TGCGCCAGCAGCCTAGGACAGGGGGAAGGGGCTAACTATGGCTACACCTTC.

The table lists this clone with a count of one. J is TRBJ1-2 and V is TRBV28; maybe TRBD1 (6 bases). Germline V CDR1 and CDR2: MDHEN, SYDVKM. This CDR3 contains 14 residues. V was shortened by 5 bases and J by 2 bases, with 12 bases between the two germline ends. The CDR3 DNA reads as TGTGCCAGCAGTCCTATCGACAGGAACTATGGCTACACCTTC. Amino acid sequence: CASSPIDRNYGYTF.

The J gene is TRBJ2-1, the V gene TRBV19; D perhaps matches TRBD2 (5 bases). This CDR3 is 15 amino acids long. Deletions cut 4 bases from V and 8 bases from J, with 18 bases between. CDR1 is LNHDA and CDR2 is SQIVND in the germline V gene (reference sequence). The chain's CDR3 is CASSTTRGRTYEQFF. Here the CDR3 DNA reads TGTGCCAGTAGTACCACTAGAGGCAGGACGTATGAGCAGTTCTTC.

The J gene is TRBJ1-1, the V gene TRBV28; tentatively, D is TRBD1 (5 bases). V dropped 5 bases and J dropped 5 bases, with 15 bases sitting between them. Germline assignment: CDR1 MDHEN and CDR2 SYDVKM. The CDR3 is made up of 14 amino acids. This chain's CDR3 is CASSLGGVVTEAFF. CDR3 DNA sequence: TGTGCCAGCAGTCTCGGGGGGGTGGTGACTGAAGCTTTCTTT.

This rearrangement joins TRBV21-1 to TRBJ2-7; no DNA check was done on the table's D call, TRBD2. TRBV21-1 is a pseudogene segment. The CDR3 is made up of 17 amino acids. DNA of the CDR3: TGTGCCAGCAGCAAAAGCCCCGCGGAAGCGGGAGGAAACGAGCAGTACTTC. Translated, it gives CASSKSPAEAGGNEQYF.

The chain couples TRBV7-9 to TRBJ1-1; TRBD1 aligns across 9 bases. Germline trimming cut 2 bases from V and 5 bases from J; bases unmatched to any gene: 6. This CDR3 is 15 amino acids long. CDR1 SEHNR and CDR2 FQNEAQ come from the germline V gene (reference sequence). The CDR3 sequence is CASSLPTGGNTEAFF. The CDR3, as DNA: TGTGCCAGCAGCTTACCGACAGGGGGGAATACTGAAGCTTTCTTT.

The chain has TRBV5-4 and TRBJ2-7; 10 bases match TRBD1. From germline, CDR1 is SGHNT and CDR2 YYREEE (reference sequence). The CDR3 spans 16 residues. V lost 5 bases to trimming and J lost 1 base; unmatched junction nucleotides: 9. CDR3 coding DNA: TGTGCCAGCAGGAAGACCGGGACAGGGGTTTCCTACGAGCAGTACTTC. As protein: CASRKTGTGVSYEQYF. The variable domain in full, completed from reference TRBV5-4 and TRBJ2-7, reads ETGVTQSPTHLIKTRGQQVTLRCSSQSGHNTVSWYQQALGQGPQFIFQYYREEENGRGNFPPRFSGLQFPNYSSELNVNALELDDSALYLCASRKTGTGVSYEQYFGPGTRLTVT.

The rearrangement uses TRBV10-3 and TRBJ1-5, with D unresolved. The V end lost 0 bases, the J end lost 4 bases, and 10 bases lay between the germline ends. The CDR3 contains 15 residues. Germline CDR1 reads ENHRY; CDR2 reads SYGVKD. The CDR3 DNA reads as TGTGCCATCAGTGAGTCTGGCAGACTAAATCAGCCCCAGCATTTT. Amino acid sequence: CAISESGRLNQPQHF.